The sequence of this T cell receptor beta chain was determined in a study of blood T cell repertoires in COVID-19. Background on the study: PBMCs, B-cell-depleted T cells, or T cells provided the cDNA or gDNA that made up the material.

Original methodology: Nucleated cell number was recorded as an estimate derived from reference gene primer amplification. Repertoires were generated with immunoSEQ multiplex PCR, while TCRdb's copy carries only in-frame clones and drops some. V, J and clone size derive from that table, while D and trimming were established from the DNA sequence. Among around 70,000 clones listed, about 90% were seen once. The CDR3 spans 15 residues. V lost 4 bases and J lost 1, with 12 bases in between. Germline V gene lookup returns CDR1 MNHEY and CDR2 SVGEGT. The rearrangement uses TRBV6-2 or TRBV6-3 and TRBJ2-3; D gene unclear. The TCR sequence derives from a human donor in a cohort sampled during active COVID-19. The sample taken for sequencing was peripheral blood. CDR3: CASSSSQSGTDTQYF. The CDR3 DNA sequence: TGTGCCAGCAGTTCATCACAGTCAGGCACAGATACGCAGTATTTT.